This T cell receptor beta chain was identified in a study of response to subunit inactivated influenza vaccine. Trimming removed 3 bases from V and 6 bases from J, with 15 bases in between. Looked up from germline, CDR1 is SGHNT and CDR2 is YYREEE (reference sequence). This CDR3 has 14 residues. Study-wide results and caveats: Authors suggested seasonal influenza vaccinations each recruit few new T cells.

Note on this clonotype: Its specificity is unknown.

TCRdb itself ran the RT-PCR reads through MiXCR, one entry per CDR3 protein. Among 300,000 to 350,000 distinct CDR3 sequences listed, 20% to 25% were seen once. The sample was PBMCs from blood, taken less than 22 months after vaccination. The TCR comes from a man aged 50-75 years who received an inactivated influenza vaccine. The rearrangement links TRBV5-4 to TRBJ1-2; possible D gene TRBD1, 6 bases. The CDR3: CASSSQTGINGYTF. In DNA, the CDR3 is TGTGCCAGCAGCTCTCAAACAGGGATCAATGGCTACACCTTC.